The 2 T cell receptor beta chains reported below all come from one sample, sequenced in a study of Ad26.COV2.S vaccination and SARS-CoV-2 variants (TCRdb year 2021). The receptor library was made with the immunoSEQ multiplex PCR assay. Not all clones reach the TCRdb copy of this immuneACCESS table, which keeps in-frame sequences only. Checked studies attribute under half of the gap to unresolved V genes and leave the rest unexplained. This sample gives some 350,000 clones in total; roughly nine tenths of them show up just once. The ten largest clones represent 4.5% to 5.5% of the sample. Per the publication, the treatment or condition label means: about 20 received Ad26.COV2.S at low or high dose, single or two shots; about 5 received placebo; per-sample allocation not given. For vaccine and placebo recipients, repertoires were sequenced using samples collected on day 63 after the first injection.

The material was peripheral blood, obtained in a trial of Ad26.COV2.S vaccine versus placebo. These receptors were obtained from a person between 18 and 60 years old who received the Ad26.COV2.S COVID-19 vaccine or a placebo.

V gene TRBV5-8 combines with J gene TRBJ2-2, with 9 bases identical to TRBD2. The CDR3 covers 15 residues. CDR1 and CDR2 from the germline V gene are SGHTS and YDEGEE. The V gene end was trimmed by 7 bases and the J gene end by 4 bases; junction bases not matched to a gene: 8. Here the CDR3 reads CASEPAGGGTGELFF. The CDR3 DNA reads as TGTGCCAGCGAACCAGCGGGAGGTGGCACCGGGGAGCTGTTTTTT.

This clone was seen more than once but under ten times. The chain carries TRBV2 and TRBJ2-1; D uncertain. Trimming cost V 7 bases and J 4 bases, with 5 bases left between them. The CDR3 is 11 amino acids. Germline V gene data show CDR1 as SNHLY and CDR2 as FYNNEI. The CDR3 protein is CASTQYNEQFF. CDR3 coding DNA: TGTGCCAGCACCCAGTACAATGAGCAGTTCTTC.